This record covers a single T cell receptor (beta chain). Both 60 Vbeta primers and 13 Jbeta primers went into the PCR. Data came from immunoSEQ multiplex PCR; TCRdb stores just in-frame clones and leaves some out. The sample carries around 150,000 clones, about 65% recorded once. Trimming took off 4 bases at V and 4 bases at J, with 9 bases between the two ends. The CDR3 has 13 residues. The germline CDR1 and CDR2 sequences are SGHRS and YFSETQ. At sampling all donors were nominally healthy, likely with unrecorded immune exposures. This sample is part of a study of cytomegalovirus exposure and HLA in healthy donors.

The chain is built from TRBV5-1 and TRBJ1-3, with D possibly matching TRBD1 (5 bases). The specimen was PBMCs. The sequence derives from a man aged 35 to 55 in good health and CMV-seropositive. The DNA of the CDR3 is TGCGCCAGCAGCCACGACAGCGGAAACACCATATATTTT. This sequence encodes CASSHDSGNTIYF.